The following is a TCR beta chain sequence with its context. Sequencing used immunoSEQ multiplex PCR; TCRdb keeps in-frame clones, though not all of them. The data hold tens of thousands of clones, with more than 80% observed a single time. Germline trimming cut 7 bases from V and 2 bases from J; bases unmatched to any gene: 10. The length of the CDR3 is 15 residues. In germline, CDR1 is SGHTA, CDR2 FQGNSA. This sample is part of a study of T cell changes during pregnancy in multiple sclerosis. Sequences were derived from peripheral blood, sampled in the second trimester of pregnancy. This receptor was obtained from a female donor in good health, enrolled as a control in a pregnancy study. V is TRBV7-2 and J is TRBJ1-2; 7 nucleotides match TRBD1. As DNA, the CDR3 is TGTGCCAGCACTCTAGGAGACAGGGTAAACTATGGCTACACCTTC. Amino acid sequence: CASTLGDRVNYGYTF.